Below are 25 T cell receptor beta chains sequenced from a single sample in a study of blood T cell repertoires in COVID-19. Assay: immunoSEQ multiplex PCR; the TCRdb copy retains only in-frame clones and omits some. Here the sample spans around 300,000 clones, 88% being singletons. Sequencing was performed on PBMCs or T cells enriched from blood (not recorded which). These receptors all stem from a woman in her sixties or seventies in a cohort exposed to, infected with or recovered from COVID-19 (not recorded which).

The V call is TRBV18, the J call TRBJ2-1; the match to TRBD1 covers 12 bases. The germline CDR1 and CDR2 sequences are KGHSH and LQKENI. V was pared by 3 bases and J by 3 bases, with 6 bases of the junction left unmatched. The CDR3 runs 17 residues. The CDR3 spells CASSPQGDRGLYNEQFF. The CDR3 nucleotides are TGTGCCAGCTCACCCCAAGGGGACAGGGGGCTCTACAATGAGCAGTTCTTC.

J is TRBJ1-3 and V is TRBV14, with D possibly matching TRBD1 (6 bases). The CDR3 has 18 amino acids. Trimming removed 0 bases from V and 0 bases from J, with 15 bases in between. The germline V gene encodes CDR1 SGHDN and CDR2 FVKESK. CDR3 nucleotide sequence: TGTGCCAGCAGCCAAGAACCTCGGGACACCTACTCTGGAAACACCATATATTTT. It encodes CASSQEPRDTYSGNTIYF.

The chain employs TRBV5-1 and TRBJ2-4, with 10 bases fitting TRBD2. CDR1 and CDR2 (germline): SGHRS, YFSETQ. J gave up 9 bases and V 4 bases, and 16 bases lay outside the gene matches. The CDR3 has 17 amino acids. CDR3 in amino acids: CASSPMSASGRSGIQYF. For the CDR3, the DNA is TGCGCCAGCAGCCCCATGTCGGCTAGCGGGAGATCTGGCATTCAGTACTTC.

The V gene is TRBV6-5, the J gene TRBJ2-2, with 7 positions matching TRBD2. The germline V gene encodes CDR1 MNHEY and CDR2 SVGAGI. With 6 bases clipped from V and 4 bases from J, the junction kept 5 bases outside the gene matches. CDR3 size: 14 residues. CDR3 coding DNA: TGTGCCAGCAGGTGGGAGGGTAGCACCGGGGAGCTGTTTTTT. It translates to CASRWEGSTGELFF.

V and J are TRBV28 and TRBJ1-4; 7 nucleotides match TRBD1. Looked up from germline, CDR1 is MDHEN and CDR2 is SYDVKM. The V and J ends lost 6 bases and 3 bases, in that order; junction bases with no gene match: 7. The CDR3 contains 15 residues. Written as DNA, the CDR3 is TGTGCCAGCAGGGCGGGGACAGCCGCTAATGAAAAACTGTTTTTT. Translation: CASRAGTAANEKLFF.

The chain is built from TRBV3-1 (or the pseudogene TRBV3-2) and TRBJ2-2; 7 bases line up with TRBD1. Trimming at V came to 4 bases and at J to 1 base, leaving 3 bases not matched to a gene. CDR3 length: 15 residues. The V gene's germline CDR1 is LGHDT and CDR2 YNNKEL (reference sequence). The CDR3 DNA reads TGTGCCAGCAGCCCCCGGGACAGGAACACCGGGGAGCTGTTTTTT. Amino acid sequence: CASSPRDRNTGELFF.

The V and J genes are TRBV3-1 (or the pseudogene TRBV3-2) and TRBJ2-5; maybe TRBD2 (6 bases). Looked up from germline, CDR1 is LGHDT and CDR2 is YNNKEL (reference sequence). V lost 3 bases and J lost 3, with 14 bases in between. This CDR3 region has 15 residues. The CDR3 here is CASSQGWRGEETQYF. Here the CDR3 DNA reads TGTGCCAGCAGCCAGGGTTGGCGGGGTGAAGAGACCCAGTACTTC.

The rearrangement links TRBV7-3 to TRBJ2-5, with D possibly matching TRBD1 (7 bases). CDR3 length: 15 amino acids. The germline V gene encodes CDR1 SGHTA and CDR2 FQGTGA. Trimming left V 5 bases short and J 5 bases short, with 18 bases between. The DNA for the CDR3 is TGTGCCAGCAGCCTCAGTCAGGGGGGAAAGGAGACCCAGTACTTC. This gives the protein CASSLSQGGKETQYF.

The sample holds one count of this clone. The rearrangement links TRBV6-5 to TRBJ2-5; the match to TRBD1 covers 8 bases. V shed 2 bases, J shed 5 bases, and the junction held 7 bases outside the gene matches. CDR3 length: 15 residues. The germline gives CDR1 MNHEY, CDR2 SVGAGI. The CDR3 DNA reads TGTGCCAGCAGTTACCAGGGGGCGAGCGGGGAGACCCAGTACTTC. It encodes CASSYQGASGETQYF.

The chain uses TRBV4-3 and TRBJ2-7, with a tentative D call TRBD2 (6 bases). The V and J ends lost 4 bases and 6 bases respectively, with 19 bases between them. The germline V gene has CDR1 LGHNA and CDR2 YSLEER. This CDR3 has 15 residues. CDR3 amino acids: CASSLRGGNGGEQYF. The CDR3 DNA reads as TGCGCCAGCAGCCTCCGAGGCGGGAACGGGGGCGAGCAGTACTTC.

This chain's CDR3 is CAGSQGMNTEAFF. As DNA, the CDR3 is TGTGCCGGGTCACAGGGAATGAACACTGAAGCTTTCTTT. The rearrangement joins TRBV10-3 to TRBJ1-1; a possible D gene is TRBD1 (6 bases). The CDR3 sequence is 13 residues long. CDR1 is ENHRY and CDR2 is SYGVKD in the germline V gene. V was trimmed by 11 bases and J by 0 bases, leaving 13 bases between them.

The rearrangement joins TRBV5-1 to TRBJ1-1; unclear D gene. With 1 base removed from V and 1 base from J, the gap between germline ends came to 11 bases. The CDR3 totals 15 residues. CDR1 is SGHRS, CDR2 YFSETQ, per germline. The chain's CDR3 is CASSLRGFSNTEAFF. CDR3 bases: TGCGCCAGCAGCTTGCGGGGATTCTCGAACACTGAAGCTTTCTTT.

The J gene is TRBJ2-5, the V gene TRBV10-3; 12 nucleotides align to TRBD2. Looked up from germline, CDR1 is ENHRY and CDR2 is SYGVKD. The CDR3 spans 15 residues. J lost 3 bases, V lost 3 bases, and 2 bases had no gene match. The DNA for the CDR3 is TGTGCCATCAGTGACTGGACTAGCGGGGAAGAGACCCAGTACTTC. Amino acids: CAISDWTSGEETQYF.

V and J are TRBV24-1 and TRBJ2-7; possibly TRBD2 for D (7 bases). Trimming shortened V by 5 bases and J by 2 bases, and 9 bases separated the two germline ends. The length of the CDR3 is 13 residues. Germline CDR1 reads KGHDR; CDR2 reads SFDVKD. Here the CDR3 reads CATSGGGTYEQYF. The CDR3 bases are TGTGCCACCAGTGGGGGGGGCACCTACGAGCAGTACTTC.

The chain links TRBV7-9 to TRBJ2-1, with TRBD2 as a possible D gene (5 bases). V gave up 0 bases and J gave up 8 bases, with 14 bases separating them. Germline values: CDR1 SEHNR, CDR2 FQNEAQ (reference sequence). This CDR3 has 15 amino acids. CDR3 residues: CASSLAVTRFDEQFF. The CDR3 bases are TGTGCCAGCAGCTTAGCGGTTACTAGGTTCGATGAGCAGTTCTTC.

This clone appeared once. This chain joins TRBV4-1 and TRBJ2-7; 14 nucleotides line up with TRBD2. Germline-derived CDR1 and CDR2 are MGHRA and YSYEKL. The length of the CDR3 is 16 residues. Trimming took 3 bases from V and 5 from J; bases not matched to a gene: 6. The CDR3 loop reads CASSHLGLAGGDEQYF. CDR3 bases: TGCGCCAGCAGCCACCTAGGACTAGCGGGAGGAGACGAGCAGTACTTC.

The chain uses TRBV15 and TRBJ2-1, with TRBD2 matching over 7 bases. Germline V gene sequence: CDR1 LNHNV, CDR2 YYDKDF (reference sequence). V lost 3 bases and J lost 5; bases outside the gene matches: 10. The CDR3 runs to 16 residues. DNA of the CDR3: TGTGCCACCAGCAGGATAAGCGGGATCACTAACAATGAGCAGTTCTTC. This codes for CATSRISGITNNEQFF.

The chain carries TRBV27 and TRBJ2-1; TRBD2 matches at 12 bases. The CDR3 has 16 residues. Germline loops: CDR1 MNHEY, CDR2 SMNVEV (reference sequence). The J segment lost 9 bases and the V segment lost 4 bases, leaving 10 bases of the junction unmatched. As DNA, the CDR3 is TGTGCCAGCAGTTCATGGACTAGCGGGATCAGTGGTGAGCAGTTCTTC. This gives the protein CASSSWTSGISGEQFF.

The CDR3 sequence is CASSKGGAQETQYF. CDR3 in DNA: TGCGCCAGCAGTAAGGGGGGGGCCCAAGAGACCCAGTACTTC. This rearrangement joins TRBV5-1 to TRBJ2-5; maybe TRBD2 (7 bases). The length of the CDR3 is 14 residues. CDR1 and CDR2 from the germline V gene are SGHRS and YFSETQ. V dropped 5 bases and J dropped 1 base, with 12 bases sitting between them.

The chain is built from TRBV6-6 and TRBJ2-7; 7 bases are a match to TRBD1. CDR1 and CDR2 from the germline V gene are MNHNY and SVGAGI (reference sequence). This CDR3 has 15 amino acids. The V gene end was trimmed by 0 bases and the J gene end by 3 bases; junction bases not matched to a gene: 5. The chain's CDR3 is CASSYSPGQYYEQYF. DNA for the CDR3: TGTGCCAGCAGTTACTCGCCGGGACAGTACTACGAGCAGTACTTC.

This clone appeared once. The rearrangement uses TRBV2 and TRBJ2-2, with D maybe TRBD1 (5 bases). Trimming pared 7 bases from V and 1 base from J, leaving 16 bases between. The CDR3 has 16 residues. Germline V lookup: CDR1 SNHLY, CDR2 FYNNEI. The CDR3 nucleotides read TGTGCCAGCACTATTTTGACAGTCTTGAACACCGGGGAGCTGTTTTTT. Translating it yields CASTILTVLNTGELFF.

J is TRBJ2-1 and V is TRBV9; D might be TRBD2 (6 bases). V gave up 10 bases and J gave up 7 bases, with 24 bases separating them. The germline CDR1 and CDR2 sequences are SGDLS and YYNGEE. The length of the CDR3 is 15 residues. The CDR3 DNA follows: TGTGCCTCAGGCCGGGGAAGCGAGGAGGGAAATGAGCAGTTCTTC. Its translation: CASGRGSEEGNEQFF.

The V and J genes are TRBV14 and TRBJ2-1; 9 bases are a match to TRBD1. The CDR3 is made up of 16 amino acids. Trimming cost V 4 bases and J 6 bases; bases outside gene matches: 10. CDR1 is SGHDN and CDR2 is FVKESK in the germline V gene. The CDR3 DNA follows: TGTGCCAGCAGCCGCCCTCAGGGACAGGGAGGCAATGAGCAGTTCTTC. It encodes CASSRPQGQGGNEQFF.

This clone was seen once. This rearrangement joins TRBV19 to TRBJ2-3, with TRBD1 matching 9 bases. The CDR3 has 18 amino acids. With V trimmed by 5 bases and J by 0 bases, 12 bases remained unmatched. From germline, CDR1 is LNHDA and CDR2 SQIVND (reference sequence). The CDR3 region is CASSPPGQGRASTDTQYF. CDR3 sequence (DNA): TGTGCCAGTAGTCCACCGGGACAGGGAAGAGCTAGCACAGATACGCAGTATTTT.

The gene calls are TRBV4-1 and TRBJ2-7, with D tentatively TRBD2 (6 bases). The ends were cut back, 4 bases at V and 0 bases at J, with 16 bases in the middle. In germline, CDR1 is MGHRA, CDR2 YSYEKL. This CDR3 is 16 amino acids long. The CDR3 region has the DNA TGCGCCAGCAGCCCCTTTGCGGGGACCAGCTCCTACGAGCAGTACTTC. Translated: CASSPFAGTSSYEQYF.